One and the same sample provided the 8 T cell receptor beta chains below, sequenced in a study of cytomegalovirus exposure and HLA in healthy donors. A multiplex PCR was run with 60 Vbeta primers and 13 Jbeta primers. Generated by immunoSEQ multiplex PCR, the TCRdb table keeps only in-frame clones and is missing some. The sample contains more than 100,000 clones, just over 65% of which appear only once. The source material was PBMCs. These receptors came from a man aged 18 to 29 in good health and CMV-seronegative.

The chain joins TRBV5-1 to TRBJ2-7, with D possibly matching TRBD2 (5 bases). V lost 0 bases and J lost 0, with 7 bases in between. The CDR3 sequence is 14 residues long. Germline CDR1 is SGHRS and CDR2 is YFSETQ. The CDR3 sequence: CASSLAGSSYEQYF. The CDR3 nucleotides read TGCGCCAGCAGCTTGGCGGGGAGCTCCTACGAGCAGTACTTC.

The chain links TRBV28 to TRBJ1-5; D may be TRBD1 (6 bases). The germline V gene has CDR1 MDHEN and CDR2 SYDVKM. CDR3 size: 12 residues. With 5 bases removed from V and 9 bases from J, the gap between germline ends came to 11 bases. The CDR3 is CASSPTGRPQHF. Written as DNA, the CDR3 is TGTGCCAGCAGTCCCACAGGGCGGCCCCAGCATTTT.

The J gene is TRBJ1-2, the V gene TRBV6-5, with 8 bases aligning to TRBD1. Trimming removed 10 bases from V and 0 bases from J; junction bases left unmatched: 7. The CDR3 length is 14 residues. Per germline, CDR1 MNHEY and CDR2 SVGAGI. This CDR3 reads CAIRTGSSNYGYTF. For the CDR3, the DNA is TGTGCCATCAGGACAGGGTCGTCTAACTATGGCTACACCTTC.

A few counts support this clone. The rearrangement links TRBV6-5 to TRBJ1-5, with 8 bases matching TRBD1. The CDR3 totals 15 residues. Germline assignment: CDR1 MNHEY and CDR2 SVGAGI. V dropped 6 bases and J dropped 2; count of bases not matched to a gene: 6. The DNA for the CDR3 is TGTGCCAGCAGGCGGACAGGGTCAGGCAATCAGCCCCAGCATTTT. This encodes CASRRTGSGNQPQHF.

V gene TRBV28 combines with J gene TRBJ1-5; 9 nucleotides match TRBD1. V trimming: 3 bases; J trimming: 0 bases; junction bases outside the gene matches: 12. The germline V gene has CDR1 MDHEN and CDR2 SYDVKM. The CDR3 spans 19 residues. CDR3 sequence (DNA): TGTGCCAGCAGTTTGGATACCGGACAGGGGCGCGATAGCAATCAGCCCCAGCATTTT. It encodes CASSLDTGQGRDSNQPQHF.

The chain uses TRBV5-1 and TRBJ2-7; perhaps TRBD2 as D (5 bases). This CDR3 comprises 13 residues. The V end lost 6 bases, the J end lost 6 bases, and 16 bases lay between the germline ends. The germline V gene encodes CDR1 SGHRS and CDR2 YFSETQ. The CDR3 reads CASMGQTLAEQYF. The CDR3 DNA sequence: TGCGCCAGCATGGGCCAAACCCTAGCCGAGCAGTACTTC.

V is TRBV30 and J is TRBJ2-3, with 7 bases aligning to TRBD1. Germline lookup yields CDR1 GTSNPN and CDR2 SVGIG (reference sequence). Trimming took 2 bases from V and 3 from J; bases not matched to a gene: 5. The CDR3 length is 14 residues. CDR3 amino acids: CAWSTDRVTDTQYF. In DNA, the CDR3 is TGTGCCTGGAGTACAGACAGGGTGACAGATACGCAGTATTTT.

This chain connects TRBV18 to TRBJ2-3; 9 bases are a match to TRBD1. Looked up from germline, CDR1 is KGHSH and CDR2 is LQKENI. The CDR3 has 15 residues. V lost 3 bases, J lost 3 bases, and 4 bases stayed unmatched. CDR3 loop: CASSPRTGVTDTQYF. The DNA of the CDR3 is TGTGCCAGCTCACCTCGGACAGGGGTGACAGATACGCAGTATTTT.